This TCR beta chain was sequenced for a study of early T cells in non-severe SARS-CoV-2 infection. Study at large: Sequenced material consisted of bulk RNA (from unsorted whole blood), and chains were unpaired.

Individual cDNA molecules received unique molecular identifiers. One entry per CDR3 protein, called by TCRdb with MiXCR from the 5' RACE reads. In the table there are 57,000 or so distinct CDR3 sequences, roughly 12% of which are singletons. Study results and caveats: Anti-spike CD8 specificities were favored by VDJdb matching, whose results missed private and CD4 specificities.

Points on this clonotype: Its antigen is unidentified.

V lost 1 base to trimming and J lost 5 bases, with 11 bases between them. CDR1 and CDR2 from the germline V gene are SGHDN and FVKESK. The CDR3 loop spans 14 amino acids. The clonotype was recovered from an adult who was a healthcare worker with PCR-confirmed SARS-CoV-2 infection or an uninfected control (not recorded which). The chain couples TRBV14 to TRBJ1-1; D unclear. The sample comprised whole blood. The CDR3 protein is CASSQVSGYTEAFF. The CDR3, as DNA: TGTGCCAGCAGCCAAGTGTCGGGGTATACTGAAGCTTTCTTT.